This T cell receptor beta chain was sequenced during a study of beta chain features in type 1 diabetes. On the study more broadly: Healthy donors and patients had similar age, gender and cell yields.

Reverse transcribing all isolated RNA meant expressed TCRB transcripts were sequenced. Profiling relied on immunoSEQ multiplex PCR, and the TCRdb table lists in-frame clones only, not all of them. The sample has about 240,000 clones, around 26% seen once; the top ten hold under 4.5%. General observations from the study: It was among patients, rather than healthy donors, that naive, central memory and Treg TCRB repertoires appeared more similar.

In the case of this clone: Antigen specificity is unknown. The sample holds other DNA sequences that translate to the same CDR3.

Cells sorted by CD45RO/CCR7/CD25/CD127/CD95/CD27 comprised CD4+ naive, central memory, regulatory and stem cell-like memory cells. Populations isolated by sorting all had purity greater than 95%. Sequencing was carried out using central memory CD4+ T cells from blood. This TCR was sampled from a man aged 30 to 45 in good health.

The chain's CDR3 is CASSQVSGYEQYF. The DNA of the CDR3 is TGTGCCAGCAGCCAAGTTTCGGGGTACGAGCAGTACTTC. This chain connects TRBV14 to TRBJ2-7; TRBD2 might be the D (5 bases). In germline, CDR1 is SGHDN, CDR2 FVKESK. This CDR3 comprises 13 residues. V lost 1 base to trimming and J lost 4 bases, with 8 bases between them.